This TCR beta chain was documented in a study of blood T cell repertoires in COVID-19. The germline V gene has CDR1 SGHNT and CDR2 YYREEE (reference sequence). This CDR3 is 11 amino acids long. The V end lost 1 base, the J end lost 6 bases, and 2 bases lay between the germline ends. This clone came up a few times. Assay used: immunoSEQ multiplex PCR; TCRdb lists only in-frame clones, some missing. Among hundreds of thousands of clones, approximately 90% were seen once, and the ten largest hold approximately 1.3%. A COVID-19 case was met by exposed participants within 2 weeks before study entry. The V call is TRBV5-4, the J call TRBJ2-1; D uncertain. Input material: PBMCs or T cells enriched from blood (not recorded which). This TCR was sampled from a woman aged 18-29 years who had been exposed to COVID-19. CDR3: CASSLLNEQFF. The CDR3 nucleotides are TGTGCCAGCAGCTTGCTCAATGAGCAGTTCTTC.